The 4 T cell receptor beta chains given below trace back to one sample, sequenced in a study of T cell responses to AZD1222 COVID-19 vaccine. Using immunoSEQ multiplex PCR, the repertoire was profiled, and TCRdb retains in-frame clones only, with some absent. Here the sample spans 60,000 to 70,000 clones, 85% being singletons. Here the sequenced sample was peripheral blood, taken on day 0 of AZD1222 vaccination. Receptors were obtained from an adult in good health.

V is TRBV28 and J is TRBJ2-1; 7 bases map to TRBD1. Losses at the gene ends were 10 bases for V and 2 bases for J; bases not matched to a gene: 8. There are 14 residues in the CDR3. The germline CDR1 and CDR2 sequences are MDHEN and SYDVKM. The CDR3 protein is CATLQGNAYNEQFF. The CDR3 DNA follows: TGTGCCACACTACAGGGGAACGCCTACAATGAGCAGTTCTTC.

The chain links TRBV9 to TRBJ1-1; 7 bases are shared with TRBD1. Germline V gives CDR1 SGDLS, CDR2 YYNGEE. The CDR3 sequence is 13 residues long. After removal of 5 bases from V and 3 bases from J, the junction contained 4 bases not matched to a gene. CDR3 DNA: TGTGCCAGCAGAGGGGGCTGGGACACTGAAGCTTTCTTT. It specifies CASRGGWDTEAFF.

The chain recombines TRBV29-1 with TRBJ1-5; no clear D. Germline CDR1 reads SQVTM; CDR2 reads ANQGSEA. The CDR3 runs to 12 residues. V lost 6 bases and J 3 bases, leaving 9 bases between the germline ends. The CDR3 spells CSVSESNQPQHF. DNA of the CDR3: TGCAGCGTGTCAGAGTCCAATCAGCCCCAGCATTTT.

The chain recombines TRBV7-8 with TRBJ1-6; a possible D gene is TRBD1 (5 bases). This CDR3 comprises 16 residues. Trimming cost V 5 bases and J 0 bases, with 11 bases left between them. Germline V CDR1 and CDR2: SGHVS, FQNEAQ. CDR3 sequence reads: CASSPIGGSYNSPLHF. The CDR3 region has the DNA TGTGCCAGCAGCCCAATCGGGGGCTCCTATAATTCACCCCTCCACTTT.